The 26 T cell receptor beta chains below were found in one sample sequenced in a study of technical replicates of blood from a few donors. The repertoire was sequenced with immunoSEQ multiplex PCR; TCRdb's copy has only in-frame clones and lacks some. Here the sample spans 66,000 or so clones, 88% being singletons. Input material: PBMCs. The receptor set was obtained from a human donor in good health. Some clones in this sample may be carry-over from other donors' samples.

J is TRBJ2-1 and V is TRBV21-1; the table's TRBD2 call for D was not verified on the DNA. TRBV21-1 corresponds to a pseudogene. The CDR3 is 16 amino acids. For the CDR3, the DNA is TGTGCCAGCAGCTGGCCTTGGGCGGGGGGCTACAATGAGCAGTTCTTC. This gives the protein CASSWPWAGGYNEQFF.

This clone was counted once. In DNA form, the CDR3 reads TGTGCCAGCAGCTTAGTTGGGGCGGGTCGCGGGGGGAGGAATACGCAGTATTTT. Amino acid sequence: CASSLVGAGRGGRNTQYF. The chain uses TRBV7-2 and TRBJ2-3, with 8 bases matching TRBD2. There are 18 residues in the CDR3. V lost 1 base, J lost 7 bases, and 16 bases stayed unmatched. Germline V gene lookup returns CDR1 SGHTA and CDR2 FQGNSA.

The V and J genes are TRBV7-3 and TRBJ2-3, with 7 positions matching TRBD2. Germline V gene data show CDR1 as SGHTA and CDR2 as FQGTGA. V shed 2 bases and J 6 bases; nucleotides not matched to a gene: 11. The CDR3 length is 16 residues. The CDR3 bases are TGTGCCAGCAGCTTAGGGTTAGCGGGCCCCAGGGATACGCAGTATTTT. It specifies CASSLGLAGPRDTQYF.

This clone was picked up one time. The J gene is TRBJ1-1, the V gene TRBV5-5; perhaps TRBD1 as D (5 bases). The germline V and J ends were trimmed by 2 bases and 1 base, with 9 bases remaining between them. This CDR3 has 14 residues. Germline values: CDR1 SGHKS, CDR2 YYEKEE (reference sequence). CDR3 in amino acids: CASSFVGQNTEAFF. CDR3 in DNA: TGTGCCAGCAGCTTTGTCGGACAGAACACTGAAGCTTTCTTT.

The V and J genes are TRBV5-6 and TRBJ2-6; TRBD1 matches 7 bases. Germline CDR1 and CDR2: SGHDT and YYEEEE. The CDR3 loop spans 18 amino acids. Losses at the gene ends were 0 bases for V and 4 bases for J; bases not matched to a gene: 10. CDR3 sequence: CASSLEVDRASGANVLTF. CDR3 DNA: TGTGCCAGCAGCTTGGAGGTTGACAGGGCTTCGGGGGCCAACGTCCTGACTTTC.

The chain recombines TRBV2 with TRBJ2-7, with TRBD1 matching 7 bases. Germline CDR1 and CDR2: SNHLY and FYNNEI. The V and J ends lost 9 bases and 1 base, in that order; junction bases with no gene match: 3. The CDR3 is 12 amino acids. The CDR3 reads CASSGQSYEQYF. The CDR3 bases are TGTGCCAGTTCGGGACAGTCCTACGAGCAGTACTTC.

V gene TRBV19 combines with J gene TRBJ1-1, with D perhaps matching TRBD1 (6 bases). Germline V CDR1 and CDR2: LNHDA, SQIVND (reference sequence). CDR3 length equals 15 residues. V gave up 5 bases and J gave up 4 bases, with 17 bases separating them. Here the CDR3 reads CASSSGRRGGTEAFF. The CDR3, as DNA: TGTGCCAGTAGTTCGGGACGGAGAGGGGGCACTGAAGCTTTCTTT.

The J gene is TRBJ2-5, the V gene TRBV5-4, with 10 bases that match TRBD1. Germline V gives CDR1 SGHNT, CDR2 YYREEE (reference sequence). The junction had 4 bases not matched to a gene; V was cut back by 1 base and J by 4 bases. The CDR3 loop spans 15 amino acids. The CDR3 loop reads CASSLRDRGGETQYF. The CDR3 region has the DNA TGTGCCAGCAGCTTGCGGGACAGGGGTGGAGAGACCCAGTACTTC. Complete variable domain (other parts from reference TRBV5-4 and TRBJ2-5): ETGVTQSPTHLIKTRGQQVTLRCSSQSGHNTVSWYQQALGQGPQFIFQYYREEENGRGNFPPRFSGLQFPNYSSELNVNALELDDSALYLCASSLRDRGGETQYFGPGTRLLVL.

The rearrangement links TRBV10-3 to TRBJ2-1; no definite D call. Trimming took 2 bases from V and 4 from J, leaving 9 bases between them. Germline CDR1 and CDR2: ENHRY and SYGVKD. The CDR3 has 14 residues. The CDR3 sequence: CAISEESMYNEQFF. For the CDR3, the DNA is TGTGCCATCAGTGAGGAGAGTATGTACAATGAGCAGTTCTTC.

The CDR3 here is CASSQVTGNTEAFF. For the CDR3, the DNA is TGCGCCAGCAGCCAAGTCACAGGGAACACTGAAGCTTTCTTT. The chain employs TRBV4-3 and TRBJ1-1; a possible D gene is TRBD1 (5 bases). Looked up from germline, CDR1 is LGHNA and CDR2 is YSLEER. CDR3 length: 14 amino acids. Trimming cost V 1 base and J 1 base, with 7 bases left between them.

To note about this clone: Other DNA sequences from this sample encode an identical CDR3 as well. The chain has TRBV11-1 and TRBJ1-1, with 9 bases fitting TRBD1. Germline CDR1 SGHAT, CDR2 FQDESV (reference sequence). V lost 5 bases, J lost 2 bases, and 3 bases stayed unmatched. This CDR3 region has 14 residues. The CDR3 protein is CASSRGQGNTEAFF. CDR3 nucleotide sequence: TGTGCCAGCAGCCGGGGACAGGGTAACACTGAAGCTTTCTTT.

The V and J genes are TRBV7-9 and TRBJ2-1; 10 nucleotides line up with TRBD2. Germline CDR1 reads SEHNR; CDR2 reads FQNEAQ (reference sequence). This CDR3 has 16 residues. Unmatched junction bases numbered 5, after V lost 0 bases and J lost 6 bases. CDR3 DNA sequence: TGTGCCAGCAGCTTAGCTGCTAGCGGGGGCTTCAATGAGCAGTTCTTC. Encoded protein: CASSLAASGGFNEQFF.

The chain is built from TRBV2 and TRBJ1-5; TRBD1 matches at 9 bases. In germline, CDR1 is SNHLY, CDR2 FYNNEI. Unmatched junction bases numbered 3, after V lost 6 bases and J lost 6 bases. The CDR3 is 13 amino acids. CDR3 protein: CASRGQGGQPQHF. Written as DNA, the CDR3 is TGTGCCAGCAGGGGACAGGGCGGTCAGCCCCAGCATTTT. Filled out from reference TRBV2 and TRBJ1-5, the complete variable domain reads EPEVTQTPSHQVTQMGQEVILRCVPISNHLYFYWYRQILGQKVEFLVSFYNNEISEKSEIFDDQFSVERPDGSNFTLKIRSTKLEDSAMYFCASRGQGGQPQHFGDGTRLSIL.

Written as DNA, the CDR3 is TGTGCCAGCTCGCCGACAGGGAATCAGCCCCAGCATTTT. Translation gives CASSPTGNQPQHF. This rearrangement joins TRBV18 to TRBJ1-5, with TRBD1 identical over 7 bases. CDR3 length: 13 residues. V trimming: 6 bases; J trimming: 4 bases; junction bases outside the gene matches: 3. The germline CDR1 and CDR2 sequences are KGHSH and LQKENI.

The J gene is TRBJ2-7, the V gene TRBV4-3, with TRBD2 matching over 10 bases. The CDR3 covers 17 residues. Unmatched junction bases numbered 13, after V lost 4 bases and J lost 4 bases. Germline CDR1 is LGHNA and CDR2 is YSLEER. The CDR3: CASSRGSGLAGVYEQYF. The CDR3 bases are TGCGCCAGCAGCCGGGGTTCAGGGCTAGCGGGAGTATACGAGCAGTACTTC.

The DNA of the CDR3 is TGCGCCAGCAGCCCCTGGAGCGGGAGGGTTCAGTACTTC. This codes for CASSPWSGRVQYF. The chain has TRBV5-1 and TRBJ2-7; 10 positions match TRBD2. The CDR3 consists of 13 residues. Germline assignment: CDR1 SGHRS and CDR2 YFSETQ. V trimming: 4 bases; J trimming: 10 bases; junction bases outside the gene matches: 8.

The V call is TRBV7-2, the J call TRBJ2-7; the D gene is possibly TRBD2 (5 bases). CDR3 length equals 14 residues. V lost 1 base and J 6 bases, leaving 13 bases between the germline ends. Per germline, CDR1 SGHTA and CDR2 FQGNSA. CDR3 DNA sequence: TGTGCCAGCAGCTTAGATTGGGCGGCGGGCGAGCAGTACTTC. Its translation: CASSLDWAAGEQYF.

The J gene is TRBJ2-7, the V gene TRBV2, with TRBD2 identical over 7 bases. J gave up 5 bases and V 1 base, and 8 bases lay outside the gene matches. Germline CDR1 reads SNHLY; CDR2 reads FYNNEI. The CDR3 is 15 amino acids. CDR3 DNA sequence: TGTGCCAGCAGTGAAGTCGGCGGGAGTGACGACGAGCAGTACTTC. Translating gives CASSEVGGSDDEQYF.

This clone showed up just once. The chain employs TRBV4-2 and TRBJ1-1; 8 nucleotides agree with TRBD1. The CDR3 length is 17 residues. V was clipped by 3 bases and J by 1 base; unmatched bases: 10. Germline CDR1 reads LGHNA; CDR2 reads YNFKEQ. This chain's CDR3 is CASSQHQDRVTNTEAFF. As DNA, the CDR3 is TGTGCCAGCAGCCAGCACCAGGACAGGGTGACGAACACTGAAGCTTTCTTT.

This clone has a single count. The chain recombines TRBV19 with TRBJ1-1; 7 nucleotides align to TRBD1. Unmatched junction bases numbered 7, after V lost 5 bases and J lost 7 bases. The CDR3 extends over 13 amino acids. Per germline, CDR1 LNHDA and CDR2 SQIVND (reference sequence). As DNA, the CDR3 is TGTGCCAGTAGTCTTCGGACAGGAAGTGAAGCTTTCTTT. As protein: CASSLRTGSEAFF.

The chain links TRBV6-5 to TRBJ1-2; D uncertain. The germline V gene has CDR1 MNHEY and CDR2 SVGAGI. V shed 2 bases and J shed 0 bases, with 10 bases lying between them. There are 15 residues in the CDR3. The DNA of the CDR3 is TGTGCCAGCAGTTACGGAGGTCGAGCTAACTATGGCTACACCTTC. Protein sequence: CASSYGGRANYGYTF.

The chain links TRBV5-1 to TRBJ2-3; D unresolved. CDR3 length equals 15 residues. Germline CDR1 reads SGHRS; CDR2 reads YFSETQ. Trimming removed 0 bases from V and 6 bases from J, with 14 bases in between. The DNA of the CDR3 is TGCGCCAGCAGCTTGGTACTGGTATCATGGGATACGCAGTATTTT. Protein sequence: CASSLVLVSWDTQYF.

The chain has TRBV6-5 and TRBJ2-7; D possibly corresponds to TRBD1 (5 bases). The CDR3 contains 16 residues. The V gene's germline CDR1 is MNHEY and CDR2 SVGAGI. Trimming took off 0 bases at V and 3 bases at J, with 15 bases between the two ends. This CDR3 reads CASSYSVTGSLYEQYF. DNA for the CDR3: TGTGCCAGCAGTTACTCCGTCACAGGTAGCCTCTACGAGCAGTACTTC.

This chain uses TRBV4-2 with TRBJ2-7, with a tentative D call TRBD2 (5 bases). Looked up from germline, CDR1 is LGHNA and CDR2 is YNFKEQ. V was pared by 1 base and J by 3 bases, with 13 bases between. CDR3 length equals 15 residues. CDR3 sequence (DNA): TGTGCCAGCAGCCAAGCTCATGAGGGTCTCTACGAGCAGTACTTC. It codes for CASSQAHEGLYEQYF.

This clone was detected once. V and J are TRBV27 and TRBJ1-2, with a possible D match to TRBD1 (5 bases). The CDR3 runs to 15 residues. From germline, CDR1 is MNHEY and CDR2 SMNVEV (reference sequence). Trimming took 5 bases from V and 1 from J, leaving 14 bases between them. DNA for the CDR3: TGTGCCAGCAGTCCCATCGGGGGATTTAACTATGGCTACACCTTC. Encoded protein: CASSPIGGFNYGYTF.

The chain couples TRBV2 to TRBJ2-7, with D tentatively TRBD1 (6 bases). The CDR3 runs to 14 residues. Germline V gene sequence: CDR1 SNHLY, CDR2 FYNNEI. V lost 7 bases and J lost 7, with 20 bases in between. CDR3 residues: CASTAGTTLREQYF. The DNA for the CDR3 is TGTGCCAGCACCGCCGGGACAACCCTACGGGAGCAGTACTTC.